These 14 T cell receptor beta chains originate from one sample sequenced in a study of control samples from healthy donors and cancer patients. Method: immunoSEQ multiplex PCR; TCRdb's copy keeps in-frame clones and lacks some. The sample carries about 83,000 clones, 91% recorded once. Source material: blood. The receptors were sampled from a man aged 50-60 years in good health.

This clone was detected a few times. The chain carries TRBV5-1 and TRBJ2-1, with 10 positions matching TRBD2. The CDR3 consists of 16 residues. The germline V gene has CDR1 SGHRS and CDR2 YFSETQ. V lost 0 bases and J lost 9; bases outside the gene matches: 9. The CDR3 DNA follows: TGCGCCAGCAGCTTGGATAGCGGGGGGCCCGTGCGTGAGCAGTTCTTC. Translating gives CASSLDSGGPVREQFF.

This clone occurred a few times. This sequence joins TRBV5-5 and TRBJ2-5, with D perhaps matching TRBD1 or TRBD2 (6 bases each). The germline gives CDR1 SGHKS, CDR2 YYEKEE (reference sequence). Trimming pared 3 bases from V and 5 bases from J, leaving 14 bases between. CDR3 length equals 14 residues. The CDR3 DNA reads as TGTGCCAGCAGCTCCATGGGGGGCGCGGAGACCCAGTACTTC. It is translated as CASSSMGGAETQYF.

J is TRBJ1-4 and V is TRBV6-2 or TRBV6-3; tentative D call: TRBD1 (6 bases). Germline assignment: CDR1 MNHEY and CDR2 SVGEGT. V was clipped by 4 bases and J by 11 bases, with 17 bases between them. CDR3 length: 14 amino acids. In DNA, the CDR3 is TGTGCCAGCAGTTCCGCGGGGGGCAGACGGAAACTGTTTTTT. Translation: CASSSAGGRRKLFF.

This clone showed up just once. V usage is TRBV7-6 and J usage is TRBJ2-1; D is possibly TRBD1 or TRBD2 (6 bases each). The germline V gene has CDR1 SGHVS and CDR2 FNYEAQ. There are 16 residues in the CDR3. Between the trimmed V and J ends, which lost 5 bases and 0 bases, there was a span of 14 bases. The CDR3, as DNA: TGTGCCAGCAGCCACCTGGAGGGGGACTCCTACAATGAGCAGTTCTTC. Protein: CASSHLEGDSYNEQFF.

This chain uses TRBV4-1 with TRBJ2-1; D possibly uses TRBD1 or TRBD2 (5 bases each). CDR3 length: 15 residues. Trimming took off 0 bases at V and 6 bases at J, with 12 bases between the two ends. Germline V lookup: CDR1 MGHRA, CDR2 YSYEKL. The CDR3 sequence: CASSQDMGELNEQFF. CDR3 nucleotide sequence: TGCGCCAGCAGCCAAGATATGGGGGAGCTCAATGAGCAGTTCTTC.

The rearrangement links TRBV5-6 to TRBJ2-2; TRBD1 matches at 7 bases. CDR3 length: 17 residues. Losses at the gene ends were 4 bases for V and 0 bases for J; bases not matched to a gene: 9. Germline CDR1 reads SGHDT; CDR2 reads YYEEEE. The CDR3 sequence: CASSLKQGRSNTGELFF. Here the CDR3 DNA reads TGTGCCAGCAGCCTCAAACAGGGGCGATCGAACACCGGGGAGCTGTTTTTT.

The chain recombines TRBV6-5 with TRBJ1-2, with D perhaps matching TRBD1 (5 bases). CDR1 and CDR2 from the germline V gene are MNHEY and SVGAGI. Trimming removed 4 bases at V and 5 bases at J, with 11 bases between. The CDR3 has 13 residues. The CDR3 region has the DNA TGTGCCAGCAGTTCCATGGGACCTTATGGCTACACCTTC. This translates into CASSSMGPYGYTF.

V gene TRBV27 combines with J gene TRBJ2-5; tentative D call: TRBD1 (6 bases). There are 13 residues in the CDR3. Trimming stripped 3 bases from V and 4 bases from J, with 9 bases between. The germline V gene has CDR1 MNHEY and CDR2 SMNVEV (reference sequence). CDR3 sequence: CASSFVRGETQYF. Here the CDR3 DNA reads TGTGCCAGCAGTTTCGTCAGGGGAGAGACCCAGTACTTC.

V gene TRBV6-5 combines with J gene TRBJ1-3; 11 bases align to TRBD1. The CDR3 spans 13 residues. Trimming took 8 bases from V and 9 from J; bases not matched to a gene: 6. Looked up from germline, CDR1 is MNHEY and CDR2 is SVGAGI. For the CDR3, the DNA is TGTGCCAGCGCCGGACAGGGGGCGAGCACCATATATTTT. Its translation is CASAGQGASTIYF.

This sequence joins TRBV6-5 and TRBJ1-6; tentative D call: TRBD1 (5 bases). CDR1 and CDR2 (germline): MNHEY, SVGAGI. This CDR3 is built from 15 residues. The V gene lost 11 bases and the J gene lost 0 bases, with 14 bases spanning the gap. CDR3 sequence: CACTTDSSYNSPLHF. CDR3 coding DNA: TGTGCCTGCACGACCGACAGCTCCTATAATTCACCCCTCCACTTT.

CDR3 protein: CASSTQGSTDTQYF. CDR3 nucleotides: TGCGCCAGCAGCACCCAGGGTAGCACAGATACGCAGTATTTT. The chain links TRBV5-1 to TRBJ2-3; D possibly corresponds to TRBD1 (5 bases). Trimming took off 4 bases at V and 0 bases at J, with 9 bases between the two ends. The CDR3 is 14 amino acids. CDR1 SGHRS and CDR2 YFSETQ come from the germline V gene.

This clone was seen only once. The genes are TRBV6-6 and TRBJ2-7; 11 bases line up with TRBD2. The CDR3 is 15 residues long. Germline trimming cut 6 bases from V and 1 base from J; bases unmatched to any gene: 5. Germline-derived CDR1 and CDR2 are MNHNY and SVGAGI (reference sequence). For the CDR3, the DNA is TGTGCCAGCAGCCCACTAGCGGGGGTATCCTACGAGCAGTACTTC. It codes for CASSPLAGVSYEQYF.

V usage is TRBV10-1 and J usage is TRBJ2-5; D may be TRBD2 (7 bases). CDR3 length equals 12 residues. CDR1 is WNHNN, CDR2 SYGVQD, per germline (reference sequence). V gave up 3 bases and J gave up 9 bases, with 11 bases separating them. The CDR3 loop is CASSEQGGAQYF. CDR3 bases: TGCGCCAGCAGTGAACAGGGAGGGGCCCAGTACTTC.

This chain uses TRBV5-8 with TRBJ2-3, with D perhaps matching TRBD1 (6 bases). V was cut by 9 bases and J by 2 bases, with 16 bases left in between. The CDR3 totals 14 residues. Looked up from germline, CDR1 is SGHTS and CDR2 is YDEGEE. Here the CDR3 reads CATVPGQFTDTQYF. The CDR3 bases are TGTGCCACCGTCCCCGGACAGTTCACAGATACGCAGTATTTT.